This TCR beta chain was obtained from a study of T cells expressing NK-cell markers. Overall study: The sequencing cohort of eight donors included seven HCMV-seropositive individuals and one seronegative individual.

Study observations and caveats: NKG2C+ dominant clonotypes from about 6 donors made up roughly 1.0-7.0% of CD8+ T cells. Where a handful of donors were concerned, these clonotypes also led the CD3+CD56-NKG2C+ fraction. Uncertainty persisted over the HCMV specificity of expanded NKG2C+ T cell clones.

The CDR3 is 16 amino acids. CDR1 is LGHNA, CDR2 YNFKEQ, per germline. TCRdb re-called the 5' RACE reads; one entry per CDR3 protein, DNA not given. Found here are some 500,000 distinct CDR3 sequences; the top ten clones hold approximately 1.5%. In the case of this clonotype: Antigen unknown.

Sequencing used blood T cells: a sorted CD56 or NKG2C T cell subset, CD4+ or CD8+ T cells, or bulk PBMC T cells (not recorded which). The clonotype comes from a woman in her fifties or sixties in good health. The genes are TRBV4-2 and TRBJ2-1; the TRBD1 assignment by TCRdb is unverifiable without DNA. CDR3 residues: CASSHAGTASYNEQFF.